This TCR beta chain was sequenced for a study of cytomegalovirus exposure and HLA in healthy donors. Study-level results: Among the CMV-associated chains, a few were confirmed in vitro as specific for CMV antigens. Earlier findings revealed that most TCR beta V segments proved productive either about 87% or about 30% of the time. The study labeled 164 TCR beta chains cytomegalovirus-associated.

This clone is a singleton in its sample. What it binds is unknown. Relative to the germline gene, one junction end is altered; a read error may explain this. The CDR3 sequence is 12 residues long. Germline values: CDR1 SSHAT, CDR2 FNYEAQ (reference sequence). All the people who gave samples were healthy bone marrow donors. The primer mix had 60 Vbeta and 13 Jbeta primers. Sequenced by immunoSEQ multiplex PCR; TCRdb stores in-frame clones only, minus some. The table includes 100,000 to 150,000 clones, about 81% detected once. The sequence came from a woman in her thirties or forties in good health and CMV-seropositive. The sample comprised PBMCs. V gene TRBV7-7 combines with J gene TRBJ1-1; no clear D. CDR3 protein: CASSLRFTEAFF. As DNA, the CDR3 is TGTGCTAGCAGCTTGAGGTTCACTGAAGCTTTCTTT. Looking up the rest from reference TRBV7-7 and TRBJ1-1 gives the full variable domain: GAGVSQSPRYKVTKRGQDVTLRCDPISSHATLYWYQQALGQGPEFLTYFNYEAQPDKSGLPSDRFSAERPEGSISTLTIQRTEQRDSAMYRCASSLRFTEAFFGQGTRLTVV.